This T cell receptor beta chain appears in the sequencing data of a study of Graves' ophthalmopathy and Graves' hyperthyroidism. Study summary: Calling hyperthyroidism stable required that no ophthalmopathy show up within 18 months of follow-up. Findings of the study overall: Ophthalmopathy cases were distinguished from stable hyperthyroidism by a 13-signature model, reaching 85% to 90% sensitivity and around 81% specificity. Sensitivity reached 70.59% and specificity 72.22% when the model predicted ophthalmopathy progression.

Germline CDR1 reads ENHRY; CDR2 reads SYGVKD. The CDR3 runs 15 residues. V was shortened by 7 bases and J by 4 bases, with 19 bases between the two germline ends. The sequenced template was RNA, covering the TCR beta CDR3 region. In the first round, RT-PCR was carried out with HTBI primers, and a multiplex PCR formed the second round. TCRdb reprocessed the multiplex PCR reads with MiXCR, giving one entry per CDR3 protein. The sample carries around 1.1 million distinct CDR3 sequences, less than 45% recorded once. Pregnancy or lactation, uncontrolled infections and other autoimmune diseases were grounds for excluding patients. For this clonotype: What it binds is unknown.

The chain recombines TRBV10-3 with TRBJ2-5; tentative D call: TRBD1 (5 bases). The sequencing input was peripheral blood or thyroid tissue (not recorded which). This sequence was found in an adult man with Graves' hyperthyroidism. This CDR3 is CAIMTGLGQGETQYF. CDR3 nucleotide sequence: TGTGCCATCATGACCGGCCTAGGTCAGGGAGAGACCCAGTACTTC.